This entry lists 29 T cell receptor beta chains sequenced from one sample in a study of blood T cells in healthy people across ages. The use of a sample-barcoded 5' primer and a J-beta primer mix characterized a second PCR of roughly 6 to 11 cycles. TCRdb re-called the 5' RACE reads through MiXCR, storing one row per CDR3 protein. Of over 600,000 distinct CDR3 sequences in the sample, 35% to 50% were seen once. The sample consisted of blood. Receptors originate from a man aged 80 or over in good health.

As to this clonotype: The missing conserved phenylalanine or tryptophan at the end of this CDR3 makes a read error likely. The J gene is TRBJ2-1, the V gene TRBV11-1; 9 bases match TRBD2. The CDR3 sequence is 14 residues long. Germline assignment: CDR1 SGHAT and CDR2 FQDESV (reference sequence). Unmatched junction bases numbered 6, after V lost 5 bases and J lost 7 bases. The CDR3 protein is CASSPRGGGNEQFL. For the CDR3, the DNA is TGTGCCAGCAGCCCGCGGGGGGGGGGGAATGAGCAGTTCCTC.

In its sample, this clonotype was seen many times. The chain recombines TRBV6-2 or TRBV6-3 with TRBJ2-5; D is possibly TRBD1 (6 bases). Trimming removed 7 bases from V and 5 bases from J, with 8 bases in between. The germline CDR1 and CDR2 sequences are MNHEY and SVGEGT. The CDR3 totals 11 residues. The CDR3 loop is CASNQGETQYF. The CDR3 nucleotides read TGTGCCAGCAACCAGGGGGAGACCCAGTACTTC.

A few counts support this clonotype. The chain employs TRBV7-2 and TRBJ1-2; D remains ambiguous. Deletions cut 0 bases from V and 0 bases from J, with 5 bases between. CDR1 and CDR2 (germline): SGHTA, FQGNSA. The CDR3 covers 14 residues. The CDR3 reads CASSLALANYGYTF. CDR3 sequence (DNA): TGTGCCAGCAGCTTAGCGTTGGCTAACTATGGCTACACCTTC.

As for this clonotype: A much larger clone differs from this one at a single base, so this may be a read error. The V and J genes are TRBV4-2 and TRBJ2-7; 9 positions match TRBD2. The DNA end is a closer match to TRBJ2-5, so the J assignment may be wrong. The CDR3 runs 16 residues. Germline values: CDR1 LGHNA, CDR2 YNFKEQ. CDR3 sequence: CASSQDSISGSKTQYF. DNA of the CDR3: TGTGCCAGCAGCCAAGATAGCATTAGCGGGAGTAAGACCCAGTACTTC.

The chain carries TRBV6-5 and TRBJ2-3; D gene uncertain. The CDR3 contains 14 residues. V dropped 5 bases and J dropped 2 bases, with 11 bases sitting between them. Germline V gene lookup returns CDR1 MNHEY and CDR2 SVGAGI. The CDR3 DNA follows: TGTGCCAGCAGTCCCCGGGTGAACACAGATACGCAGTATTTT. It encodes CASSPRVNTDTQYF.

This chain connects TRBV6-2 or TRBV6-3 to TRBJ2-1, with TRBD2 matching 7 bases. In germline, CDR1 is MNHEY, CDR2 SVGEGT. CDR3 length: 18 residues. J gave up 8 bases and V 0 bases, and 16 bases lay outside the gene matches. CDR3 sequence: CASSYSLPVKRGYDEQFF. Written as DNA, the CDR3 is TGTGCCAGCAGTTACTCGCTACCCGTCAAGCGGGGATACGATGAGCAGTTCTTC.

This clonotype has at least ten counts. J is TRBJ2-7 and V is TRBV13; 8 nucleotides align to TRBD2. J was trimmed by 2 bases and V by 4 bases; bases with no gene match: 10. The germline V gene encodes CDR1 PRHDT and CDR2 FYEKMQ (reference sequence). CDR3 size: 16 residues. CDR3 in DNA: TGTGCCAGCAGCTCAAACGGGGGGGCAGGGGCCTACGAGCAGTACTTC. Amino acids: CASSSNGGAGAYEQYF. The whole variable domain, remainder taken from reference TRBV13 and TRBJ2-7, is AAGVIQSPRHLIKEKRETATLKCYPIPRHDTVYWYQQGPGQDPQFLISFYEKMQSDKGSIPDRFSAQQFSDYHSELNMSSLELGDSALYFCASSSNGGAGAYEQYFGPGTRLTVT.

This clonotype was seen only a few times. The rearrangement joins TRBV7-2 to TRBJ2-1; the match to TRBD2 covers 11 bases. This CDR3 is built from 15 residues. CDR1 is SGHTA and CDR2 is FQGNSA in the germline V gene. The trim removed 5 bases at V and 4 bases at J, leaving 4 bases unmatched. The CDR3 DNA sequence: TGTGCCAGCAGCGCACTAGCGGGAGCATACAATGAGCAGTTCTTC. Residues: CASSALAGAYNEQFF. Complete variable domain (other parts from reference TRBV7-2 and TRBJ2-1): GAGVSQSPSNKVTEKGKDVELRCDPISGHTALYWYRQSLGQGLEFLIYFQGNSAPDKSGLPSDRFSAERTGGSVSTLTIQRTQQEDSAVYLCASSALAGAYNEQFFGPGTRLTVL.

The chain has TRBV7-2 and TRBJ2-1, with TRBD2 matching over 9 bases. The DNA end lines up better with TRBJ2-7; the J call may be wrong. This CDR3 is 15 amino acids long. Germline CDR1 reads SGHTA; CDR2 reads FQGNSA. In DNA form, the CDR3 reads TGTGCCAGCAGCGGACTAGCGTACATATACAATGAGCAGTACTTC. This gives the protein CASSGLAYIYNEQYF.

V is TRBV12-3 or TRBV12-4 and J is TRBJ2-5; possible D gene TRBD1, 6 bases. This CDR3 has 13 residues. V was pared by 6 bases and J by 2 bases, with 10 bases between. The CDR3 DNA is TGTGCCAGCAGGACAGGTCTTCAAGAGACCCAGTACTTC. Amino acids: CASRTGLQETQYF.

The V gene is TRBV5-6, the J gene TRBJ1-1; tentatively, D is TRBD1 (5 bases). V was shortened by 0 bases and J by 6 bases, with 9 bases between the two germline ends. Germline CDR1 is SGHDT and CDR2 is YYEEEE. CDR3 size: 13 residues. The CDR3 protein is CASSLAGIPEAFF. The CDR3 DNA is TGTGCCAGCAGCTTGGCAGGGATCCCTGAAGCTTTCTTT.

This chain links TRBV11-1 with TRBJ2-5; 11 bases are shared with TRBD2. CDR3 size: 16 residues. Germline V gives CDR1 SGHAT, CDR2 FQDESV (reference sequence). V trimming: 3 bases; J trimming: 11 bases; junction bases outside the gene matches: 14. The CDR3 bases are TGTGCCAGCAGCTTGGGGACTAGCGGAACCAGGCATGAGCAGTACTTC. Protein sequence: CASSLGTSGTRHEQYF.

This chain joins TRBV7-2 and TRBJ2-7; D might be TRBD1 (7 bases). V lost 5 bases and J lost 12, with 26 bases in between. This CDR3 has 15 residues. Germline assignment: CDR1 SGHTA and CDR2 FQGNSA. In nucleotides, the CDR3 is TGTGCCAGCAGCCGAGACGGGGGAACAGGGGAGACCCTGTACTTC. This sequence encodes CASSRDGGTGETLYF.

The chain couples TRBV7-2 to TRBJ2-7; D is perhaps TRBD1 or TRBD2 (6 bases each). The CDR3 has 14 amino acids. Trimming shortened V by 2 bases and J by 5 bases, and 13 bases separated the two germline ends. Germline values: CDR1 SGHTA, CDR2 FQGNSA. CDR3 region: CASSLQGGPNEQYF. CDR3 bases: TGTGCCAGCAGCTTACAAGGGGGGCCGAACGAGCAGTACTTC.

This clonotype was recorded a few times. The chain combines TRBV29-1 with TRBJ2-3, with 7 positions matching TRBD2. V gave up 4 bases and J gave up 2 bases; unmatched junction bases: 9. The CDR3 is 15 amino acids. Germline V gives CDR1 SQVTM, CDR2 ANQGSEA. CDR3 loop: CSVAGAGADTDTQYF. Written as DNA, the CDR3 is TGCAGCGTTGCGGGTGCGGGAGCGGACACAGATACGCAGTATTTT.

V usage is TRBV12-3 or TRBV12-4 and J usage is TRBJ1-1, with D possibly matching TRBD1 (5 bases). The CDR3 is 15 amino acids. Between the trimmed V and J ends, which lost 6 bases and 1 base, there was a span of 15 bases. The CDR3 protein is CASRGRGEGNTEAFF. Written as DNA, the CDR3 is TGTGCCAGCAGGGGACGGGGGGAGGGGAACACTGAAGCTTTCTTT.

This clonotype was detected a few times. The chain is built from TRBV20-1 and TRBJ2-7; TRBD1 might be the D (6 bases). CDR3 length: 13 residues. Germline CDR1 reads DFQATT; CDR2 reads SNEGSKA (reference sequence). Trimming shortened V by 3 bases and J by 2 bases, and 11 bases separated the two germline ends. Here the CDR3 DNA reads TGCAGTGCTAGTAACAGGGCGACCTACGAGCAGTACTTC. Its protein is CSASNRATYEQYF.

The chain recombines TRBV11-1 with TRBJ1-4; the match to TRBD1 covers 10 bases. There are 16 residues in the CDR3. Germline V gene lookup returns CDR1 SGHAT and CDR2 FQDESV (reference sequence). J gave up 8 bases and V 1 base, and 7 bases lay outside the gene matches. CDR3 nucleotide sequence: TGTGCCAGCAGCTTAGGAGCCGGGACAGGGGAAGAAAAACTGTTTTTT. Protein: CASSLGAGTGEEKLFF.

The V and J genes are TRBV6-2 or TRBV6-3 and TRBJ2-3; 8 bases are a match to TRBD1. The trim removed 10 bases at V and 2 bases at J, leaving 5 bases unmatched. CDR1 MNHEY and CDR2 SVGEGT come from the germline V gene. CDR3 length: 13 residues. In nucleotides, the CDR3 is TGTGCCACCGGACAGGGATCCACAGATACGCAGTATTTT. This codes for CATGQGSTDTQYF.

This clonotype was counted only a few times. The chain recombines TRBV12-3 or TRBV12-4 with TRBJ2-1, with D hard to call. V lost 3 bases to trimming and J lost 0 bases, with 18 bases between them. This CDR3 spans 18 amino acids. The CDR3 is CASSFSFGSLSSYNEQFF. As DNA, the CDR3 is TGTGCCAGCAGTTTTTCATTCGGGTCTCTCAGCTCCTACAATGAGCAGTTCTTC.

CDR3 sequence reads: CASSKEGPSTDTQYF. CDR3 coding DNA: TGTGCCAGCAGCAAAGAAGGACCTAGCACAGATACGCAGTATTTT. J is TRBJ2-3 and V is TRBV21-1. TRBV21-1 constitutes a pseudogene. The CDR3 has 15 amino acids.

The CDR3, as DNA: TGTGCCAGCAGTCCACTTGCCAGCGGGAGCTTCGGTGAGCAGTTCTTC. Protein sequence: CASSPLASGSFGEQFF. The V call is TRBV25-1, the J call TRBJ2-1; TRBD2 agrees at 8 bases. CDR1 and CDR2 from the germline V gene are MGHDK and SYGVNS. V dropped 5 bases and J dropped 9; count of bases not matched to a gene: 15. The CDR3 is made up of 16 amino acids. The whole variable domain, remainder taken from reference TRBV25-1 and TRBJ2-1, is EADIYQTPRYLVIGTGKKITLECSQTMGHDKMYWYQQDPGMELHLIHYSYGVNSTEKGDLSSESTVSRIRTEHFPLTLESARPSHTSQYLCASSPLASGSFGEQFFGPGTRLTVL.

The V and J genes are TRBV29-1 and TRBJ1-1; D gene ambiguous. Germline V gene data show CDR1 as SQVTM and CDR2 as ANQGSEA. The CDR3 sequence is 12 residues long. Trimming cost V 7 bases and J 4 bases, with 13 bases left between them. This CDR3 reads CSGAWDGTEAFF. CDR3 sequence (DNA): TGCAGCGGAGCATGGGATGGCACTGAAGCTTTCTTT.

This clonotype was seen more than once but under ten times. J is TRBJ2-1 and V is TRBV9, with 13 bases fitting TRBD2. The CDR3 consists of 16 residues. Germline-derived CDR1 and CDR2 are SGDLS and YYNGEE. V was pared by 3 bases and J by 6 bases, with 6 bases of the junction left unmatched. The CDR3 sequence: CASSGPGTSGTNEQFF. DNA for the CDR3: TGTGCCAGCAGCGGACCCGGGACTAGCGGGACCAATGAGCAGTTCTTC.

This clonotype was picked up a small number of times. Possible read error: a much larger clone is one base away. The J gene is TRBJ2-7, the V gene TRBV29-1, with D perhaps TRBD2 (6 bases). Per the germline V gene, CDR1 is SQVTM and CDR2 is ANQGSEA. Trimming removed 7 bases from V and 7 bases from J, with 20 bases in between. The CDR3 loop spans 13 amino acids. CDR3 sequence reads: CSATLEGMNEQYF. DNA for the CDR3: TGCAGCGCTACGTTGGAGGGAATGAATGAGCAGTACTTC.

This clonotype showed up just a few times. CDR3 sequence: CSARDPQTASLDEQFF. The CDR3 DNA is TGCAGTGCTAGAGATCCCCAGACAGCATCCCTGGATGAGCAGTTCTTC. The rearrangement uses TRBV20-1 and TRBJ2-1, with D tentatively TRBD1 (5 bases). Germline V gives CDR1 DFQATT, CDR2 SNEGSKA (reference sequence). The CDR3 has 16 residues. Trimming removed 0 bases at V and 8 bases at J, with 20 bases between.

The rearrangement uses TRBV9 and TRBJ2-7; D call uncertain. Germline values: CDR1 SGDLS, CDR2 YYNGEE. This CDR3 contains 16 residues. V gave up 0 bases and J gave up 1 base, with 14 bases separating them. The CDR3 spells CASSVAARALSYEQYF. Here the CDR3 DNA reads TGTGCCAGCAGCGTAGCGGCGAGAGCTTTATCCTACGAGCAGTACTTC.

This clonotype came up a few times. This rearrangement joins TRBV20-1 to TRBJ2-3; 16 bases are a match to TRBD2. CDR1 is DFQATT, CDR2 SNEGSKA, per germline (reference sequence). V lost 6 bases, J lost 5 bases, and 5 bases stayed unmatched. This CDR3 contains 15 residues. CDR3 sequence reads: CSAGTSGRAIDTQYF. CDR3 sequence (DNA): TGCAGTGCCGGGACTAGCGGGAGGGCCATAGATACGCAGTATTTT.

This clonotype came up a few times. This chain connects TRBV28 to TRBJ2-7; D is ambiguous. Trimming cost V 2 bases and J 0 bases, with 5 bases left between them. The V gene's germline CDR1 is MDHEN and CDR2 SYDVKM. This CDR3 comprises 13 residues. The CDR3 nucleotides read TGTGCCAGCAGTTTACACAGCTCCTACGAGCAGTACTTC. Protein sequence: CASSLHSSYEQYF.